This T cell receptor (beta chain) was sequenced during a study of cytomegalovirus exposure and HLA in healthy donors. The CDR3 extends over 13 amino acids. J was trimmed by 6 bases and V by 6 bases; bases with no gene match: 8. Germline-derived CDR1 and CDR2 are MNHEY and SVGAGI. As regards this clone: Its antigen is as yet unknown.

Study findings and constraints: It was around 160 TCR beta chains that were listed as cytomegalovirus-associated. Immune exposure data for these donors was limited to CMV serostatus. Earlier results showed most TCR beta V segments being productive about 87% or about 30% of the time.

The study ran its PCR with 60 Vbeta and 13 Jbeta primers. The assay was immunoSEQ multiplex PCR, and TCRdb's table has in-frame clones only and misses some. The sample gives under 110,000 clones, roughly 82% of which show up once; about 1.6% is in the top ten. The material sequenced was PBMCs. The rearrangement uses TRBV6-5 and TRBJ2-7; 7 nucleotides match TRBD1. This TCR was sampled from a man aged 50-60 years in good health and CMV-seronegative. Here the CDR3 DNA reads TGTGCCAGCAGATCCGGGACAGTGCCCGAGCAGTACTTC. It yields the protein CASRSGTVPEQYF.